Shown below are 31 T cell receptor beta chains from a single sample sequenced in a study of T cells in Graves' hyperthyroidism and ophthalmopathy. TCR beta CDR3 sequences were amplified from RNA transcripts. The HTBI primer set served for first-round RT-PCR of the TCR CDR3. TCRdb redid the calling of the multiplex PCR reads with MiXCR, one entry per CDR3 protein. The sample records about 290,000 distinct CDR3 sequences, about 14% being singletons. The sample consisted of blood. The receptors were sampled from a woman aged 25 to 45 with Graves' hyperthyroidism that later progressed to Graves' ophthalmopathy.

In its sample, this clonotype was seen many times. The chain joins TRBV7-9 to TRBJ2-7, with D unresolved. The CDR3 extends over 14 amino acids. V was pared by 1 base and J by 3 bases, with 10 bases between. The germline CDR1 and CDR2 sequences are SEHNR and FQNEAQ (reference sequence). The chain's CDR3 is CASSLDLLIYEQYF. In DNA form, the CDR3 reads TGTGCCAGCAGCTTAGATCTGCTTATCTACGAGCAGTACTTC.

This clonotype was detected ten times or more. The chain recombines TRBV7-3 with TRBJ2-1; 8 nucleotides line up with TRBD2. This CDR3 spans 15 amino acids. The germline V gene encodes CDR1 SGHTA and CDR2 FQGTGA. The J segment lost 4 bases and the V segment lost 2 bases, leaving 4 bases of the junction unmatched. CDR3 loop: CASSLGTSVYNEQFF. The CDR3 coding sequence is TGTGCCAGCAGCTTAGGGACTAGTGTGTACAATGAGCAGTTCTTC.

This clonotype has a count of ten or more. This chain uses TRBV28 with TRBJ1-1; 9 bases line up with TRBD1. The germline CDR1 and CDR2 sequences are MDHEN and SYDVKM. The V segment lost 5 bases and the J segment 0 bases; nucleotides outside the gene matches: 10. The CDR3 extends over 17 amino acids. The CDR3, as DNA: TGTGCCAGCAGTCTCGGACAGGGGATTGGGATGAACACTGAAGCTTTCTTT. Protein sequence: CASSLGQGIGMNTEAFF.

This clonotype was counted many times. CDR3: CASSQDPQGGLAGDEQYF. CDR3 DNA sequence: TGCGCCAGCAGCCAAGATCCACAGGGAGGACTAGCGGGCGACGAGCAGTACTTC. This chain joins TRBV4-1 and TRBJ2-7; 11 bases are shared with TRBD2. The V gene's germline CDR1 is MGHRA and CDR2 YSYEKL. The CDR3 covers 18 residues. V lost 0 bases to trimming and J lost 5 bases; unmatched junction nucleotides: 12.

As regards this clonotype: As the CDR3 is not closed by the conserved phenylalanine or tryptophan, this likely results from a read error. V gene TRBV3-1 combines with J gene TRBJ1-2, with D uncertain. Trimming pared 3 bases from V and 7 bases from J, leaving 15 bases between. The CDR3 has 14 residues. Germline CDR1 is LGHDT and CDR2 is YNNKEL (reference sequence). CDR3 residues: CASSQVGGLGGYTL. The CDR3 coding sequence is TGTGCCAGCAGCCAGGTTGGAGGGTTGGGTGGCTACACCCTC.

In its sample, this clonotype was seen many times. The V call is TRBV12-3 or TRBV12-4, the J call TRBJ1-5, with D perhaps TRBD1 (5 bases). The CDR3 totals 14 residues. Between the trimmed V and J ends, which lost 7 bases and 3 bases, there was a span of 13 bases. The CDR3 reads CASNYGALNQPQHF. CDR3 nucleotides: TGTGCCAGCAACTACGGGGCACTCAATCAGCCCCAGCATTTT.

This clonotype came up many times. The V call is TRBV30, the J call TRBJ1-5; D is undetermined. CDR1 and CDR2 from the germline V gene are GTSNPN and SVGIG (reference sequence). Trimming left V 2 bases short and J 0 bases short, with 5 bases between. The CDR3 spans 13 residues. The CDR3 protein is CAWSRDSNQPQHF. CDR3 bases: TGTGCCTGGAGTAGGGATAGCAATCAGCCCCAGCATTTT. Together with reference TRBV30 and TRBJ1-5, the CDR3 gives the full variable domain: SQTIHQWPATLVQPVGSPLSLECTVEGTSNPNLYWYRQAAGRGLQLLFYSVGIGQISSEVPQNLSASRPQDRQFILSSKKLLLSDSGFYLCAWSRDSNQPQHFGDGTRLSIL.

This clonotype was counted many times. This chain links TRBV24-1 with TRBJ1-2; D may be TRBD1 (5 bases). CDR1 is KGHDR, CDR2 SFDVKD, per germline. This CDR3 is 13 amino acids long. The ends were cut back, 3 bases at V and 8 bases at J, with 12 bases in the middle. The DNA for the CDR3 is TGTGCCACCAGTGATCACTTTGGGGGAGGCTACACCTTC. As protein: CATSDHFGGGYTF.

This clonotype was detected many times. The chain uses TRBV28 and TRBJ2-2; 9 bases map to TRBD2. CDR3 length: 13 amino acids. The junction had 1 base not matched to a gene; V was cut back by 6 bases and J by 5 bases. Germline CDR1 is MDHEN and CDR2 is SYDVKM. CDR3 residues: CASRLAGTGELFF. CDR3 coding DNA: TGTGCCAGCAGGCTAGCGGGGACCGGGGAGCTGTTTTTT.

This clonotype came up many times. J is TRBJ2-7 and V is TRBV6-2 or TRBV6-3; possible D gene TRBD1, 5 bases. Per the germline V gene, CDR1 is MNHEY and CDR2 is SVGEGT. The CDR3 has 15 residues. Trimming pared 2 bases from V and 3 bases from J, leaving 14 bases between. The CDR3, as DNA: TGTGCCAGCAGTTACCGTCCAGGGATCGGCTACGAGCAGTACTTC. Its translation is CASSYRPGIGYEQYF.

This clonotype occurred many times. The chain couples TRBV6-5 to TRBJ2-4; TRBD2 matches 7 bases. The J segment lost 5 bases and the V segment lost 0 bases, leaving 4 bases of the junction unmatched. CDR3 length: 15 residues. Looked up from germline, CDR1 is MNHEY and CDR2 is SVGAGI. CDR3 bases: TGTGCCAGCAGTTACTCGGCGGCGGGAGAAAACATTCAGTACTTC. This codes for CASSYSAAGENIQYF.

The sample holds many counts of this clonotype. This chain links TRBV18 with TRBJ1-1; D may be TRBD1 (6 bases). The CDR3 is made up of 12 amino acids. V was shortened by 4 bases and J by 8 bases, with 11 bases between the two germline ends. The germline V gene has CDR1 KGHSH and CDR2 LQKENI. CDR3 residues: CASSRADSEAFF. CDR3 sequence (DNA): TGTGCCAGCTCACGGGCGGACAGCGAAGCTTTCTTT.

This clonotype has ten or more counts. The gene calls are TRBV28 and TRBJ2-3; 12 bases line up with TRBD1. The germline V gene encodes CDR1 MDHEN and CDR2 SYDVKM. Germline trimming cut 4 bases from V and 5 bases from J; bases unmatched to any gene: 7. CDR3 size: 16 residues. This chain's CDR3 is CASSSPGQGALDTQYF. CDR3 nucleotide sequence: TGTGCCAGCAGTTCCCCGGGACAGGGGGCCTTAGATACGCAGTATTTT.

This clonotype was recorded many times. The CDR3 sequence is CASSSLAGEQYF. The CDR3 bases are TGTGCCAGCAGTTCGCTAGCGGGGGAGCAGTACTTC. The chain uses TRBV28 and TRBJ2-7, with 9 positions matching TRBD2. Germline lookup yields CDR1 MDHEN and CDR2 SYDVKM. V lost 4 bases, J lost 7 bases, and 2 bases stayed unmatched. CDR3 length: 12 amino acids.

This clonotype was detected many times. V gene TRBV14 combines with J gene TRBJ1-2; possibly TRBD1 for D (5 bases). V was pared by 2 bases and J by 3 bases, with 13 bases between. The CDR3 totals 15 residues. Germline CDR1 is SGHDN and CDR2 is FVKESK. CDR3 amino acids: CASSQYSGADYGYTF. The CDR3 coding sequence is TGTGCCAGCAGCCAATATTCTGGGGCGGACTATGGCTACACCTTC.

Turning to this clonotype: A much larger clonotype is one base distant, so this may be a read error. The V call is TRBV7-9, the J call TRBJ1-5, with TRBD1 identical over 10 bases. The CDR3 covers 15 residues. CDR1 SEHNR and CDR2 FQNEAQ come from the germline V gene (reference sequence). CDR3 sequence: CAGSPDRGLDQPQHF. The CDR3 nucleotides are TGTGCCGGCAGCCCAGACAGGGGGCTCGATCAGCCCCAGCATTTT.

This clonotype was recorded a few times. The V call is TRBV7-2, the J call TRBJ1-1; 8 bases fit TRBD1. In germline, CDR1 is SGHTA, CDR2 FQGNSA. The V and J ends lost 1 base and 5 bases, in that order; junction bases with no gene match: 6. The CDR3 is 15 amino acids. CDR3 DNA sequence: TGTGCCAGCAGCTTAGGGGCAGGGGGCAGGACTGAAGCTTTCTTT. Translation gives CASSLGAGGRTEAFF.

At least ten counts were recorded for this clonotype. V gene TRBV6-7 combines with J gene TRBJ2-7, with 9 bases lining up with TRBD2. TRBV6-7 is sorted into the ORF group, with uncertain function. After removal of 6 bases from V and 0 bases from J, the junction contained 6 bases not matched to a gene. This CDR3 is built from 15 residues. The CDR3 region has the DNA TGTGCCAGCAGGCGGCTAGCGGGAAACTCCTACGAGCAGTACTTC. It encodes CASRRLAGNSYEQYF.

This clonotype appeared many times. The chain employs TRBV10-3 and TRBJ2-7, with D unclear. This CDR3 spans 11 amino acids. Germline V CDR1 and CDR2: ENHRY, SYGVKD. V lost 3 bases to trimming and J lost 4 bases, with 4 bases between them. The CDR3 region has the DNA TGTGCCATCAGTGACGCGTACGAGCAGTACTTC. This gives the protein CAISDAYEQYF.

CDR3 DNA sequence: TGTGCCATCAGTGAGACACAGGGCGGCACAGATACGCAGTATTTT. Amino acid sequence: CAISETQGGTDTQYF. V usage is TRBV10-3 and J usage is TRBJ2-3, with a tentative D call TRBD1 (6 bases). The germline V and J ends were trimmed by 2 bases and 1 base, with 10 bases remaining between them. CDR3 length: 15 amino acids. Germline CDR1 reads ENHRY; CDR2 reads SYGVKD.

Many counts were recorded for this clonotype. The chain employs TRBV28 and TRBJ2-7; TRBD1 matches 9 bases. The V gene end was trimmed by 6 bases and the J gene end by 9 bases; junction bases not matched to a gene: 12. The CDR3 loop spans 14 amino acids. Germline V gene sequence: CDR1 MDHEN, CDR2 SYDVKM. The CDR3 coding sequence is TGTGCCAGCAGGGGACAGGGTGGTATACAGGGGCAGTACTTC. Protein: CASRGQGGIQGQYF.

This clonotype has at least ten counts. The chain employs TRBV15 and TRBJ1-5; D remains ambiguous. CDR1 and CDR2 from the germline V gene are LNHNV and YYDKDF (reference sequence). The CDR3 has 14 residues. The V and J ends lost 5 bases and 6 bases respectively, with 14 bases between them. Here the CDR3 reads CATSADSMSQPQHF. Here the CDR3 DNA reads TGTGCCACCAGCGCTGACTCTATGAGTCAGCCCCAGCATTTT.

At least ten counts were recorded for this clonotype. The chain carries TRBV18 and TRBJ1-2; D not resolved. CDR1 KGHSH and CDR2 LQKENI come from the germline V gene. V gave up 3 bases and J gave up 1 base, with 9 bases separating them. This CDR3 has 14 amino acids. CDR3 amino acids: CASSPGDGNYGYTF. CDR3 in DNA: TGTGCCAGCTCACCCGGGGATGGTAACTATGGCTACACCTTC. Using reference TRBV18 and TRBJ1-2 for the parts outside the CDR3, the full variable domain is NAGVMQNPRHLVRRRGQEARLRCSPMKGHSHVYWYRQLPEEGLKFMVYLQKENIIDESGMPKERFSAEFPKEGPSILRIQQVVRGDSAAYFCASSPGDGNYGYTFGSGTRLTVV.

The J gene is TRBJ1-6, the V gene TRBV3-1, with 7 bases lining up with TRBD1. Germline CDR1 is LGHDT and CDR2 is YNNKEL (reference sequence). The CDR3 is 14 residues long. The junction had 2 bases not matched to a gene; V was cut back by 1 base and J by 8 bases. The CDR3 region has the DNA TGTGCCAGCAGCCAAGGGGACAGAGATTCACCCCTCCACTTT. This codes for CASSQGDRDSPLHF. Looking up the rest from reference TRBV3-1 and TRBJ1-6 gives the full variable domain: DTAVSQTPKYLVTQMGNDKSIKCEQNLGHDTMYWYKQDSKKFLKIMFSYNNKELIINETVPNRFSPKSPDKAHLNLHINSLELGDSAVYFCASSQGDRDSPLHFGNGTRLTVT.

This clonotype has at least ten counts. The gene calls are TRBV5-5 and TRBJ2-1; TRBD1 aligns across 8 bases. The length of the CDR3 is 20 residues. The germline CDR1 and CDR2 sequences are SGHKS and YYEKEE (reference sequence). V was pared by 0 bases and J by 2 bases, with 16 bases of the junction left unmatched. The CDR3 DNA is TGTGCCAGCAGCTTGGCCTTTGTATCAGGGGGCGCAAGGACCTACAATGAGCAGTTCTTC. Translated, it gives CASSLAFVSGGARTYNEQFF.

This clonotype was detected ten times or more. The chain carries TRBV7-2 and TRBJ2-5, with 9 bases lining up with TRBD2. With V trimmed by 0 bases and J by 7 bases, 9 bases remained unmatched. The germline CDR1 and CDR2 sequences are SGHTA and FQGNSA. This CDR3 spans 16 amino acids. The CDR3 coding sequence is TGTGCCAGCAGCTTAGCTCTTGGCGGGGGGGCGGGGACCCAGTACTTC. Protein: CASSLALGGGAGTQYF.

This clonotype turned up a few times. The chain combines TRBV6-2 or TRBV6-3 with TRBJ2-1; TRBD2 matches at 13 bases. V lost 1 base, J lost 3 bases, and 6 bases stayed unmatched. Germline V gives CDR1 MNHEY, CDR2 SVGEGT. The CDR3 spans 18 residues. The CDR3 reads CASSYLGLAGVIYNEQFF. The CDR3 bases are TGTGCCAGCAGTTACTTAGGACTAGCGGGAGTTATCTACAATGAGCAGTTCTTC.

The chain links TRBV7-9 to TRBJ2-1; 11 bases line up with TRBD2. V dropped 3 bases and J dropped 10; count of bases not matched to a gene: 14. The CDR3 has 17 residues. Germline V lookup: CDR1 SEHNR, CDR2 FQNEAQ (reference sequence). The CDR3 loop is CASSFITISSGRHEQFF. The CDR3 bases are TGTGCCAGCAGCTTTATAACTATATCTAGCGGGAGGCACGAGCAGTTCTTC.

Many counts were recorded for this clonotype. V usage is TRBV4-1 and J usage is TRBJ1-5, with 7 bases lining up with TRBD1. J gave up 5 bases and V 4 bases, and 5 bases lay outside the gene matches. Germline CDR1 and CDR2: MGHRA and YSYEKL. This CDR3 region has 14 residues. As DNA, the CDR3 is TGCGCCAGCAGCCGGGACAGCGAACATCAGCCCCAGCATTTT. This translates into CASSRDSEHQPQHF.

Ten or more counts support this clonotype. The chain couples TRBV6-5 to TRBJ2-3, with TRBD2 as a possible D gene (5 bases). The CDR3 consists of 17 residues. Trimming removed 0 bases from V and 1 base from J, with 14 bases in between. Germline V lookup: CDR1 MNHEY, CDR2 SVGAGI. Here the CDR3 reads CASSYSWPGSGTDTQYF. The CDR3 nucleotides read TGTGCCAGCAGTTACTCTTGGCCGGGGAGCGGCACAGATACGCAGTATTTT.

This clonotype was counted many times. The genes are TRBV6-2 or TRBV6-3 and TRBJ2-7; 9 bases align to TRBD1. Looked up from germline, CDR1 is MNHEY and CDR2 is SVGEGT. Unmatched junction bases numbered 5, after V lost 0 bases and J lost 2 bases. CDR3 length equals 16 residues. CDR3 loop: CASSYSGTGPTYEQYF. CDR3 nucleotides: TGTGCCAGCAGTTACTCCGGGACAGGGCCAACCTACGAGCAGTACTTC.